These 20 T cell receptor beta chains came from one sample sequenced in a study of cytomegalovirus exposure and HLA in healthy donors. PCR primers comprised 60 Vbeta and 13 Jbeta primers. Repertoires were generated with immunoSEQ multiplex PCR, while TCRdb's copy carries only in-frame clones and drops some. This table holds about 160,000 clones, 87% found once. Sequenced sample: PBMCs. The source is a woman in her 30s in good health and CMV-seronegative.

This chain connects TRBV29-1 to TRBJ2-2, with D perhaps matching TRBD2 (5 bases). This CDR3 is built from 14 residues. Germline V gene lookup returns CDR1 SQVTM and CDR2 ANQGSEA. V shed 3 bases and J shed 6 bases, with 14 bases lying between them. CDR3 nucleotide sequence: TGCAGCGTTGATGAGGGCGCGCCGTCCGGGGAGCTGTTTTTT. Its protein is CSVDEGAPSGELFF.

V and J are TRBV30 and TRBJ2-5; possibly TRBD1 for D (6 bases). The assigned J gene may be wrong: the sequence end matches TRBJ2-7 better. Germline loops: CDR1 GTSNPN, CDR2 SVGIG (reference sequence). CDR3 size: 12 residues. CDR3 sequence (DNA): TGTGCCTGGAGGGGCAGGGGTTTCGAGCAGTACTTC. Residues: CAWRGRGFEQYF.

The genes are TRBV10-1 and TRBJ2-3, with D possibly matching TRBD1 (6 bases). In germline, CDR1 is WNHNN, CDR2 SYGVQD (reference sequence). V was cut by 6 bases and J by 4 bases, with 17 bases left in between. This CDR3 has 15 amino acids. The CDR3 nucleotides read TGCGCCAGCAGCCCCGGTGGGGGCGTTGCAGATACGCAGTATTTT. Translation: CASSPGGGVADTQYF.

The chain employs TRBV9 and TRBJ2-3, with D maybe TRBD1 (5 bases). Germline assignment: CDR1 SGDLS and CDR2 YYNGEE. The CDR3 contains 14 residues. Trimming pared 2 bases from V and 0 bases from J, leaving 7 bases between. The CDR3 loop reads CASSVWGSTDTQYF. CDR3 in DNA: TGTGCCAGCAGCGTGTGGGGCAGCACAGATACGCAGTATTTT.

This clone was observed once. The CDR3 coding sequence is TGTGCCAGCGACGGGTCCAACTACGAGCAGTACTTC. Translated, it gives CASDGSNYEQYF. V gene TRBV6-1 combines with J gene TRBJ2-7; D gene unclear. CDR3 length: 12 residues. V lost 8 bases to trimming and J lost 3 bases, with 11 bases between them. Germline-derived CDR1 and CDR2 are MNHNS and SASEGT.

This chain connects TRBV30 to TRBJ2-7; 9 nucleotides agree with TRBD1. V shed 3 bases, J shed 7 bases, and the junction held 10 bases outside the gene matches. Germline CDR1 is GTSNPN and CDR2 is SVGIG (reference sequence). The CDR3 is 14 residues long. The CDR3 sequence is CAWSWGQGGKEQYF. CDR3 in DNA: TGTGCCTGGAGCTGGGGACAGGGTGGAAAAGAGCAGTACTTC. The full variable domain, with the rest looked up from reference TRBV30 and TRBJ2-7, is SQTIHQWPATLVQPVGSPLSLECTVEGTSNPNLYWYRQAAGRGLQLLFYSVGIGQISSEVPQNLSASRPQDRQFILSSKKLLLSDSGFYLCAWSWGQGGKEQYFGPGTRLTVT.

The V and J genes are TRBV23-1 and TRBJ1-5; D is ambiguous. TRBV23-1 is an ORF, and what it does is uncertain. Between the trimmed V and J ends, which lost 9 bases and 2 bases, there was a span of 11 bases. This CDR3 is built from 13 residues. This CDR3 is CASPTRGNQPQHF. In DNA, the CDR3 is TGCGCCAGTCCAACTAGAGGCAATCAGCCCCAGCATTTT.

The chain joins TRBV5-4 to TRBJ2-1, with D unresolved. Germline CDR1 and CDR2: SGHNT and YYREEE (reference sequence). This CDR3 region has 15 residues. V gave up 0 bases and J gave up 5 bases, with 12 bases separating them. CDR3 protein: CASSLDPVPHNEQFF. CDR3 DNA sequence: TGTGCCAGCAGCTTGGACCCGGTCCCACACAATGAGCAGTTCTTC.

This chain connects TRBV5-1 to TRBJ1-1; 7 bases are a match to TRBD1. The CDR3 totals 15 residues. Germline V gene lookup returns CDR1 SGHRS and CDR2 YFSETQ. V gave up 4 bases and J gave up 4 bases; unmatched junction bases: 10. This CDR3 is CASSPRQGLGTEAFF. For the CDR3, the DNA is TGCGCCAGCAGCCCCCGACAGGGTCTGGGCACTGAAGCTTTCTTT.

V is TRBV4-1 and J is TRBJ2-3; 8 bases line up with TRBD2. V shed 1 base and J 1 base; nucleotides not matched to a gene: 4. The germline V gene has CDR1 MGHRA and CDR2 YSYEKL. CDR3 length: 16 residues. CDR3 sequence (DNA): TGCGCCAGCAGCCAAGCTGGGACTAGACGCACAGATACGCAGTATTTT. The encoded protein is CASSQAGTRRTDTQYF.

The chain joins TRBV19 to TRBJ2-5; TRBD2 might be the D (6 bases). Germline-derived CDR1 and CDR2 are LNHDA and SQIVND (reference sequence). V was shortened by 3 bases and J by 1 base, with 21 bases between the two germline ends. The CDR3 extends over 18 amino acids. CDR3 region: CASSISPPGLKFQETQYF. As DNA, the CDR3 is TGTGCCAGTAGTATCTCTCCGCCGGGACTCAAATTCCAAGAGACCCAGTACTTC.

The chain combines TRBV27 with TRBJ1-1; 9 bases line up with TRBD1. J lost 6 bases, V lost 4 bases, and 9 bases had no gene match. Germline CDR1 and CDR2: MNHEY and SMNVEV (reference sequence). The CDR3 contains 15 residues. The chain's CDR3 is CASSSLGQGFPEAFF. The CDR3 coding sequence is TGTGCCAGCAGTTCCCTGGGACAGGGCTTCCCTGAAGCTTTCTTT.

This clone was observed a single time. The chain employs TRBV7-9 and TRBJ1-1; TRBD1 might be the D (5 bases). Germline CDR1 is SEHNR and CDR2 is FQNEAQ (reference sequence). CDR3 length equals 11 residues. The V gene lost 1 base and the J gene lost 9 bases, with 6 bases spanning the gap. This CDR3 reads CASSLGQKAFF. CDR3 nucleotide sequence: TGTGCCAGCAGCTTAGGACAGAAAGCTTTCTTT.

This clone has just one count. The rearrangement uses TRBV21-1 and TRBJ2-1; whether TRBD2, the table's D call, matches the DNA was not checked. TRBV21-1 has pseudogene status. The CDR3 is 14 amino acids. This CDR3 reads CASSKGNSNNEQFF. Here the CDR3 DNA reads TGTGCCAGCAGCAAAGGTAATAGCAACAATGAGCAGTTCTTC.

This sequence joins TRBV5-4 and TRBJ1-2; 7 bases line up with TRBD1. J lost 7 bases, V lost 2 bases, and 5 bases had no gene match. The germline V gene encodes CDR1 SGHNT and CDR2 YYREEE (reference sequence). This CDR3 comprises 13 residues. The CDR3 DNA reads TGTGCCAGCAGCTTTGACAGGGAGCCTGGCTACACCTTC. Its translation: CASSFDREPGYTF.

The chain links TRBV10-2 to TRBJ1-2; 7 bases match TRBD1. Germline V CDR1 and CDR2: WSHSY, SAAADI. With V trimmed by 4 bases and J by 8 bases, 4 bases remained unmatched. The CDR3 has 12 residues. The DNA of the CDR3 is TGCGCCAGCAGTGCAACAGGGGTAGGCTACACCTTC. Translating gives CASSATGVGYTF.

V usage is TRBV18 and J usage is TRBJ2-1; 8 nucleotides match TRBD1. Germline CDR1 and CDR2: KGHSH and LQKENI. Trimming took 2 bases from V and 10 from J; bases not matched to a gene: 7. This CDR3 contains 14 residues. The CDR3 DNA is TGTGCCAGCTCACCAGGGACAGGTCAAGGCGAGCAGTTCTTC. Translating gives CASSPGTGQGEQFF.

The chain employs TRBV6-5 and TRBJ1-6, with 7 nucleotides matching TRBD1. In germline, CDR1 is MNHEY, CDR2 SVGAGI. The CDR3 runs 15 residues. With 4 bases clipped from V and 6 bases from J, the junction kept 6 bases outside the gene matches. CDR3 residues: CASSSSDRTNSPLHF. CDR3 coding DNA: TGTGCCAGCAGTTCCTCGGACAGGACTAATTCACCCCTCCACTTT.

This chain links TRBV28 with TRBJ2-3, with D tentatively TRBD1 (6 bases). Trimming cost V 6 bases and J 4 bases, with 14 bases left between them. This CDR3 is built from 14 residues. From germline, CDR1 is MDHEN and CDR2 SYDVKM. The CDR3 protein is CASSLGPGADTQYF. In DNA form, the CDR3 reads TGTGCCAGCAGCCTCGGGCCAGGGGCAGATACGCAGTATTTT.

The rearrangement links TRBV25-1 to TRBJ2-3, with D unresolved. Per germline, CDR1 MGHDK and CDR2 SYGVNS. Trimming cost V 5 bases and J 3 bases, with 18 bases left between them. The CDR3 is 16 amino acids. CDR3 nucleotides: TGTGCCAGCAGTCTAGTTGAAGATTTGTTAACAGATACGCAGTATTTT. Translating it yields CASSLVEDLLTDTQYF.